Here is one T cell receptor beta chain with its context. The data stem from a study of T cells expressing NK-cell markers. Study as a whole: Underlying the TCR beta repertoires were sorted CD3+CD56+NKG2C+, CD3+CD56+NKG2C- and CD3+CD56-NKG2C+ T cells. HCMV seropositivity characterized seven of the eight sequenced donors, and seronegativity one.

Reprocessing the 5' RACE reads, TCRdb reports a single entry for every CDR3 protein and omits DNA. The sample totals roughly 390,000 distinct CDR3 sequences. The CDR3 loop spans 14 amino acids. Germline-derived CDR1 and CDR2 are SGHVS and FQNEAQ. The V gene is TRBV7-8, the J gene TRBJ2-7; TCRdb picks TRBD2, but there is no DNA to check that call. The specimen was blood T cells: a sorted CD56 or NKG2C T cell subset, CD4+ or CD8+ T cells, or bulk PBMC T cells (not recorded which). The sequence came from a woman between 45 and 65 years old in good health. CDR3 amino acids: CASSLEGPYYEQYF.